Listed below are T cell receptor beta chains from one sample, sequenced in a study of T cells in Graves' hyperthyroidism and ophthalmopathy. TCRdb re-analysed the multiplex PCR reads in MiXCR, keeping a single row per CDR3 protein. The profile covers under 500,000 distinct CDR3 sequences, with more than 13% appearing a single time and over 25% taken by the ten largest. The sequenced material came from blood. These receptors were collected from a man aged 50-60 years with Graves' ophthalmopathy. Each CDR3 is given with its conserved first and last residue. Only some rows state a clone size, as once, few, many or a class for expanded clones.

v_call clone_size cdr3_aa
TRBV19 many CASQRDRLTKQFF
TRBV3-1 - CASSQGSVSPLHF
TRBV30 many CAWSVQENTEAFF
TRBV11-2 many CASRPGWGDSFDADTQYF
TRBV18 - CASSSQLPGQGFQETQYF
TRBV6-9 - CASSSINLVGETQYF
TRBV30 - CATTGGPNQPQHF
TRBV6-1 - CASRNGGDFGGYTF
TRBV7-2 few CASSYRGAIAYEQYF
TRBV6-5 many CASSYSRGIGAFF
TRBV11-2 - CASSVRTSGRLYEQYF
TRBV5-6 many CASSRTARQPPLHF
TRBV20-1 - CSALWVAKNIQYF
TRBV28 many CASVDGSIYGYTF
TRBV20-1 many CSARRLAGGHNEQFF
TRBV7-9 many CASSLAGGRRTDTQYF
TRBV5-1 many CASSLGAGTTSTDTQYF
TRBV24-1 few CATSRTGFQETQYF
TRBV5-4 - CAIAKRERVYNEQFF
TRBV12-3/TRBV12-4 many CASSETGLETQYF
TRBV6-1 many CASSETPASRWTQYF
TRBV28 many CASSPLLAGDYNEQFF
TRBV3-1 many CASSHRAGLAGELFF
TRBV7-9 - CASSFGTGIPYEQYF
TRBV24-1 - CATSDPTGGETQYF
TRBV10-2 - CASRKTGIYEQYF
TRBV20-1 many CSASARTNYGYTF
TRBV6-1 many CASSLGGLEYF
TRBV13 - CASSQKNTRGGFVLTF
TRBV3-1 - CASSQDWRETGELFF
TRBV20-1 many CSARDLRDRGNTEAFF